A selection of T cell receptor beta chains follows, all from one sample in a study of T-cell memory formation after mild COVID-19. Each CDR3 protein is one row after TCRdb ran MiXCR on the 5' RACE reads. The sample has roughly 100,000 distinct CDR3 sequences, over 13% seen once. The sequencing input was PBMCs or a T cell subset sorted from them (not recorded which). These receptors were collected from a young man who had mild COVID-19 (a few samples of this study predate the infection). Cell type and time point are not known. Each CDR3 is given with its conserved first and last residue. The D gene is left open where the match is weak. Clone size is not always given. Where it is, it says once, few, many or a class for expanded clones.

J: TRBJ2-1
D: NA
V: TRBV7-9
size: NA
CDR3: CASSLIAYNEQFF
DNA: TGTGCCAGCAGCTTAATCGCCTACAATGAGCAGTTCTTC

J: TRBJ1-1
D: NA
V: TRBV7-9
size: few
CDR3: CASSFPPTEAFF
DNA: TGTGCCAGCAGCTTCCCGCCCACTGAAGCTTTCTTT

J: TRBJ1-1
D: NA
V: TRBV18
size: NA
CDR3: CASSERGLLLNTEAFF
DNA: TGTGCCAGCTCTGAACGGGGCCTCCTACTGAACACTGAAGCTTTCTTT

J: TRBJ1-1
D: NA
V: TRBV4-2
size: few
CDR3: CASSQEAPVNTEAFF
DNA: TGTGCCAGCAGCCAAGAAGCACCAGTGAACACTGAAGCTTTCTTT

J: TRBJ2-1
D: NA
V: TRBV30
size: NA
CDR3: CAWSLASEQFF
DNA: TGTGCCTGGAGTCTAGCAAGTGAGCAGTTCTTC

J: TRBJ2-1
D: TRBD1
V: TRBV7-9
size: NA
CDR3: CASLTGGMSEQFF
DNA: TGTGCCAGCTTGACAGGGGGGATGAGTGAGCAGTTCTTC

J: TRBJ2-1
D: TRBD2
V: TRBV4-3
size: few
CDR3: CASSQRTSGAVSYNEQFF
DNA: TGCGCCAGCAGCCAACGGACTAGCGGGGCCGTTTCCTACAATGAGCAGTTCTTC

J: TRBJ2-5
D: NA
V: TRBV11-2
size: NA
CDR3: CASSSGSQETQYF
DNA: TGTGCCAGCAGCTCCGGCTCCCAAGAGACCCAGTACTTC

J: TRBJ2-5
D: TRBD2
V: TRBV7-8
size: NA
CDR3: CASSLTSGGTRVGSQTQYF
DNA: TGTGCCAGCAGCCTGACTAGCGGGGGGACGCGGGTTGGGAGTCAGACCCAGTACTTC

J: TRBJ2-7
D: NA
V: TRBV6-2/TRBV6-3
size: NA
CDR3: CASRPRGYEQYF
DNA: TGTGCCAGCAGACCCAGGGGATACGAGCAGTACTTC

J: TRBJ1-1
D: NA
V: TRBV10-2
size: NA
CDR3: CASGRGVATEAFF
DNA: TGCGCCAGCGGTCGAGGAGTCGCCACTGAAGCTTTCTTT

J: TRBJ1-1
D: TRBD1
V: TRBV29-1
size: once
CDR3: CSVLTGITEAFF
DNA: TGCAGCGTTTTGACAGGGATAACTGAAGCTTTCTTT

J: TRBJ2-1
D: NA
V: TRBV12-3/TRBV12-4
size: many
CDR3: CASSYAGFVDEQFF
DNA: TGTGCCAGCAGTTATGCAGGATTTGTGGATGAGCAGTTCTTC

J: TRBJ1-6
D: NA
V: TRBV12-3/TRBV12-4
size: few
CDR3: CASSYSVDAPLHF
DNA: TGTGCCAGCAGTTATAGCGTGGACGCACCCCTCCACTTT

J: TRBJ2-1
D: NA
V: TRBV7-2
size: NA
CDR3: CASSLDTYSYNEQFF
DNA: TGTGCCAGCAGCCTGGACACGTACTCCTACAATGAGCAGTTCTTC

J: TRBJ1-1
D: NA
V: TRBV27
size: NA
CDR3: CASSLAGLNTEAFF
DNA: TGTGCCAGCAGCCTGGCGGGGTTGAACACTGAAGCTTTCTTT

J: TRBJ2-1
D: TRBD1
V: TRBV11-2
size: many
CDR3: CASSLLGGQGMLVGYNEQFF
DNA: TGTGCCAGCAGCCTATTAGGGGGACAGGGGATGTTGGTTGGGTACAATGAGCAGTTCTTC

J: TRBJ2-5
D: NA
V: TRBV24-1
size: NA
CDR3: CATSEVPVISGQETQYF
DNA: TGTGCCACCAGTGAGGTTCCGGTTATTTCAGGGCAAGAGACCCAGTACTTC

J: TRBJ2-1
D: TRBD2
V: TRBV6-5
size: NA
CDR3: CASSYSGAGGALGQFF
DNA: TGTGCCAGCAGTTACTCGGGAGCGGGGGGCGCTTTGGGGCAGTTCTTC

J: TRBJ2-1
D: TRBD1
V: TRBV29-1
size: few
CDR3: CSVPGQGGKFF
DNA: TGCAGCGTTCCGGGACAGGGAGGCAAGTTCTTC

J: TRBJ2-5
D: TRBD2
V: TRBV11-2
size: few
CDR3: CASRFSGGTGETQYF
DNA: TGTGCCAGCAGATTTAGCGGGGGCACGGGGGAGACCCAGTACTTC

J: TRBJ2-3
D: NA
V: TRBV11-2
size: NA
CDR3: CASSLSPGAQYF
DNA: TGTGCCAGCAGCCTATCCCCGGGGGCCCAGTATTTT

J: TRBJ2-3
D: TRBD1
V: TRBV5-1
size: NA
CDR3: CASSLVGGETDTQYF
DNA: TGCGCCAGCAGCTTGGTAGGGGGCGAAACAGATACGCAGTATTTT